This T cell receptor beta chain is from a study of OX40 agonist ivuxolimab in advanced cancers. About the research overall: The dose-escalation cohort had hepatocellular carcinoma, melanoma, renal cell or head and neck cancer. Findings and limits, study-wide: The study found among the lowest clonal expansion in partial responders at 0.1-3.0 mg/kg.

Some clones are missing from TCRdb's copy, which holds only in-frame ones; the method was immunoSEQ multiplex PCR. Here the sample spans more than 70,000 clones, about 92% being singletons. Patients had blood sampled at baseline and again on cycle 4 day 1 and cycle 7 day 1. Remarks on this clone: Its antigen is undetermined.

The CDR3 extends over 13 amino acids. Germline CDR1 is MNHNS and CDR2 is SASEGT. V was cut by 1 base and J by 1 base, with 2 bases left in between. The sequenced sample was CD4+ or CD8+ T cells sorted from blood, obtained in a trial of the OX40 agonist ivuxolimab. The sequence was collected from an adult with an advanced solid tumor such as melanoma, head and neck, liver or kidney cancer. The chain is built from TRBV6-1 and TRBJ2-1, with D uncertain. CDR3 in DNA: TGTGCCAGCAGTGAAGTTTCCTACAATGAGCAGTTCTTC. This sequence encodes CASSEVSYNEQFF.